Detailed here is one TCR beta chain. Germline CDR1 is PRHDT and CDR2 is FYEKMQ (reference sequence). J was trimmed by 6 bases and V by 8 bases; bases with no gene match: 9. The CDR3 is 14 residues long. In the original analysis: Reference gene primer amplification gave estimated nucleated cell counts. Using immunoSEQ multiplex PCR, the repertoire was profiled, and TCRdb retains in-frame clones only, with some absent. The DNA was the basis for D and trimming; V, J and clone size are from that table. The table has 210,000 or so clones, around 85% seen once; the top ten hold over 2%. The sample originates from a study of blood T cell repertoires in COVID-19. About the research overall: Acute and convalescent COVID-19 specimens originated in the United States, Italy and Spain. The cDNA or gDNA used as material had been derived from T cells, B-cell-depleted T cells, or PBMCs.

The rearrangement uses TRBV13 and TRBJ2-2; TRBD2 matches 7 bases. The sequenced sample was peripheral blood. The clonotype was recovered from a woman between 50 and 59 years old with acute or convalescent COVID-19. CDR3 in DNA: TGTGCCAGCGGCCTCGGTGGGAGGGCCGGGGAGCTGTTTTTT. Translating it yields CASGLGGRAGELFF. The full variable domain, completed using reference TRBV13 and TRBJ2-2, is AAGVIQSPRHLIKEKRETATLKCYPIPRHDTVYWYQQGPGQDPQFLISFYEKMQSDKGSIPDRFSAQQFSDYHSELNMSSLELGDSALYFCASGLGGRAGELFFGEGSRLTVL.